This T cell receptor beta chain originates from a study of beta chain features in type 1 diabetes. Whole-study results and caveats: Cells with high TCR expression could be over-represented when cDNA is sequenced.

Germline assignment: CDR1 MGHDK and CDR2 SYGVNS. The CDR3 spans 14 residues. Germline trimming cut 2 bases from V and 5 bases from J; bases unmatched to any gene: 3. Notes on this clone: Its antigen is not identified.

Isolated RNA was reverse transcribed in full, so expressed TCRB transcripts were sequenced. Here immunoSEQ multiplex PCR was the method, and the copy in TCRdb shows in-frame clones only, minus some. Of 130,000 or so clones in the sample, 9.5% to 10% are singletons; the top ten hold 0.65%. The chain recombines TRBV25-1 with TRBJ2-5; 9 bases align to TRBD2. This receptor was identified in a woman in her 40s in good health. Input material: central memory CD4+ T cells from blood. This chain's CDR3 is CASSEAGGPETQYF. The CDR3 nucleotides are TGTGCCAGCAGTGAAGCGGGGGGGCCGGAGACCCAGTACTTC.